One and the same sample provided the 8 T cell receptor beta chains below, sequenced in a study of shared clonotypes between healthy human individuals. Repertoires were generated with immunoSEQ multiplex PCR, while TCRdb's copy carries only in-frame clones and drops some. The sample holds approximately 2,000,000 clones; 92% are singletons and the top ten take around 0.35%. Material for sequencing was naive CD4+ T cells from PBMCs. Subset described: CD45RA+ positively selected. The receptors come from a man younger than 30 in good health. Some clones in this sample may be carry-over from other donors' samples.

The chain links TRBV9 to TRBJ1-3, with a tentative D call TRBD1 (5 bases). Germline loops: CDR1 SGDLS, CDR2 YYNGEE. Trimming left V 2 bases short and J 0 bases short, with 9 bases between. This CDR3 has 15 amino acids. In DNA, the CDR3 is TGTGCCAGCAGCGTGGGGACCAGCTCTGGAAACACCATATATTTT. Translated: CASSVGTSSGNTIYF.

This clone was seen a single time. The sample carries other DNA sequences with the same CDR3. The gene calls are TRBV29-1 and TRBJ2-7; no definite D call. The CDR3 contains 11 residues. V shed 4 bases and J shed 1 base, with 5 bases lying between them. CDR1 SQVTM and CDR2 ANQGSEA come from the germline V gene. The CDR3 reads CSVGDSYEQYF. CDR3 DNA sequence: TGCAGCGTTGGCGATTCCTACGAGCAGTACTTC.

This clone was seen a handful of times. This rearrangement joins TRBV5-1 to TRBJ1-1, with D possibly being TRBD1 (5 bases). The germline V and J ends were trimmed by 4 bases and 5 bases, with 15 bases remaining between them. The CDR3 spans 14 residues. The germline V gene encodes CDR1 SGHRS and CDR2 YFSETQ. Written as DNA, the CDR3 is TGCGCCAGCAGCGGCGGAGGGGTCGGGACTGAAGCTTTCTTT. Translated: CASSGGGVGTEAFF. The full variable domain, with the rest looked up from reference TRBV5-1 and TRBJ1-1, is KAGVTQTPRYLIKTRGQQVTLSCSPISGHRSVSWYQQTPGQGLQFLFEYFSETQRNKGNFPGRFSGRQFSNSRSEMNVSTLELGDSALYLCASSGGGVGTEAFFGQGTRLTVV.

This clone turned up a few times. V is TRBV30 and J is TRBJ1-5; no reliable D call. Between the trimmed V and J ends, which lost 0 bases and 5 bases, there was a span of 8 bases. The CDR3 extends over 13 amino acids. The V gene's germline CDR1 is GTSNPN and CDR2 SVGIG (reference sequence). CDR3 nucleotide sequence: TGTGCCTGGAGTGTGGGGAGTGATCAGCCCCAGCATTTT. Translating it yields CAWSVGSDQPQHF.

This chain joins TRBV18 and TRBJ2-7; TRBD1 agrees at 7 bases. The CDR3 has 14 residues. The germline V gene encodes CDR1 KGHSH and CDR2 LQKENI. V lost 4 bases and J lost 6; bases outside the gene matches: 9. CDR3 loop: CASSRDSSYVEQYF. The DNA for the CDR3 is TGTGCCAGCTCACGGGACAGCAGTTACGTCGAGCAGTACTTC.

The chain is built from TRBV9 and TRBJ2-6; the D call may be TRBD1 or TRBD2 (5 bases each). Germline loops: CDR1 SGDLS, CDR2 YYNGEE. This CDR3 has 18 residues. V was cut by 0 bases and J by 2 bases, with 15 bases left in between. The CDR3 region is CASSVGGPGFPGANVLTF. The CDR3 nucleotides read TGTGCCAGCAGCGTAGGGGGACCTGGGTTTCCTGGGGCCAACGTCCTGACTTTC.

The rearrangement joins TRBV19 to TRBJ1-2; D gene unclear. CDR1 LNHDA and CDR2 SQIVND come from the germline V gene (reference sequence). This CDR3 region has 11 residues. The germline V and J ends were trimmed by 7 bases and 4 bases, with 7 bases remaining between them. CDR3 loop: CASTQFYGYTF. The CDR3 DNA is TGTGCCAGTACACAGTTCTATGGCTACACCTTC.

This chain links TRBV5-1 with TRBJ1-1, with 12 bases identical to TRBD1. The CDR3 consists of 17 residues. V trimming: 3 bases; J trimming: 2 bases; junction bases outside the gene matches: 8. The germline V gene encodes CDR1 SGHRS and CDR2 YFSETQ. The CDR3 protein is CASSSRPGQGANTEAFF. CDR3 nucleotides: TGCGCCAGCAGCTCGCGACCGGGACAGGGGGCAAACACTGAAGCTTTCTTT.